This T cell receptor (beta chain) appears in the sequencing data of a study of cytomegalovirus exposure and HLA in healthy donors. A word on this clone: What it recognizes is unknown.

The PCR made use of 60 Vbeta and 13 Jbeta primers. Profiled with immunoSEQ multiplex PCR; TCRdb holds only in-frame clones, not every one. Among around 94,000 clones, 78% were seen once, and the ten largest hold about 4.6%. Study findings and constraints: CMV serostatus stood as the only immune exposure information on hand.

Germline loops: CDR1 SGHTA, CDR2 FQGTGA. With V trimmed by 3 bases and J by 5 bases, 11 bases remained unmatched. The CDR3 covers 16 residues. The rearrangement links TRBV7-3 to TRBJ2-3; the match to TRBD2 covers 7 bases. The receptor was derived from a woman in her forties in good health and CMV-seropositive. The sequencing input was PBMCs. The CDR3 spells CASSFSPSGNGDTQYF. The CDR3 nucleotides read TGTGCCAGCAGCTTTTCCCCGAGCGGGAATGGAGATACGCAGTATTTT.